What follows are 30 T cell receptor beta chains derived from one specimen sequenced in a study of T cells after yellow fever vaccination. TCRdb itself ran the 5' RACE reads through MiXCR, one entry per CDR3 protein. The profile covers some 600,000 distinct CDR3 sequences, with more than 9% appearing a single time and 15% taken by the ten largest. The source was PBMCs, collected on the day of the yellow fever booster vaccination. The receptor source for this set is a man aged 25 to 40 who received the YFV17D yellow fever vaccine.

This clonotype has a handful of counts. This rearrangement joins TRBV7-9 to TRBJ1-3, with TRBD1 matching 9 bases. The junction had 10 bases not matched to a gene; V was cut back by 4 bases and J by 3 bases. The CDR3 covers 17 residues. CDR1 is SEHNR, CDR2 FQNEAQ, per germline (reference sequence). The CDR3 loop is CASSSWGQGGIGNTIYF. The DNA of the CDR3 is TGTGCCAGCAGCTCTTGGGGACAGGGCGGGATTGGAAACACCATATATTTT.

Details on this clonotype: This may arise from a read error, as a much more abundant clone is one base away. The rearrangement links TRBV28 to TRBJ2-7; D is ambiguous. The CDR3 totals 12 residues. The germline V and J ends were trimmed by 5 bases and 3 bases, with 8 bases remaining between them. Germline V gene sequence: CDR1 MDHEN, CDR2 SYDVKM. CDR3 DNA: TGTGCCAGCAGTGTAGGGAACTACGAGCAGTACTTC. It yields the protein CASSVGNYEQYF. Using reference TRBV28 and TRBJ2-7 for the parts outside the CDR3, the full variable domain is DVKVTQSSRYLVKRTGEKVFLECVQDMDHENMFWYRQDPGLGLRLIYFSYDVKMKEKGDIPEGYSVSREKKERFSLILESASTNQTSMYLCASSVGNYEQYFGPGTRLTVT.

The CDR3 loop is CASSLRREQTGELFF. In DNA form, the CDR3 reads TGTGCCAGCAGCTTACGGCGGGAGCAGACCGGGGAGCTGTTTTTT. The chain links TRBV5-4 to TRBJ2-2, with 7 bases fitting TRBD2. Germline loops: CDR1 SGHNT, CDR2 YYREEE (reference sequence). The CDR3 is 15 residues long. The V and J ends lost 2 bases and 5 bases, in that order; junction bases with no gene match: 6.

This chain joins TRBV7-2 and TRBJ2-7; TRBD2 aligns across 11 bases. The V segment lost 7 bases and the J segment 3 bases; nucleotides outside the gene matches: 14. This CDR3 spans 17 amino acids. Germline-derived CDR1 and CDR2 are SGHTA and FQGNSA. CDR3 in amino acids: CASNPGVGGTSGYEQYF. The DNA for the CDR3 is TGTGCCAGCAACCCTGGGGTGGGGGGGACTAGCGGCTACGAGCAGTACTTC.

The V and J genes are TRBV6-5 and TRBJ2-5; 8 bases align to TRBD2. V lost 2 bases, J lost 4 bases, and 6 bases stayed unmatched. The CDR3 contains 15 residues. In germline, CDR1 is MNHEY, CDR2 SVGAGI. The CDR3 loop reads CASSYEAGEVETQYF. The CDR3, as DNA: TGTGCCAGCAGTTACGAAGCGGGAGAGGTAGAGACCCAGTACTTC.

This clonotype was seen more than once but under ten times. The chain uses TRBV19 and TRBJ2-5; D gene ambiguous. Trimming took 4 bases from V and 2 from J, leaving 8 bases between them. The CDR3 totals 13 residues. The germline CDR1 and CDR2 sequences are LNHDA and SQIVND (reference sequence). The CDR3 DNA follows: TGTGCCAGTAGTAAGAGGCTGCAAGAGACCCAGTACTTC. Protein sequence: CASSKRLQETQYF. The whole variable domain, filled in from reference TRBV19 and TRBJ2-5, reads DGGITQSPKYLFRKEGQNVTLSCEQNLNHDAMYWYRQDPGQGLRLIYYSQIVNDFQKGDIAEGYSVSREKKESFPLTVTSAQKNPTAFYLCASSKRLQETQYFGPGTRLLVL.

Points on this clonotype: A read error is possible here, since a much larger clone lies one base away. The gene calls are TRBV7-2 and TRBJ2-3, with 10 bases aligning to TRBD2. CDR1 SGHTA and CDR2 FQGNSA come from the germline V gene. CDR3 length equals 15 residues. Trimming took 5 bases from V and 0 from J; bases not matched to a gene: 2. CDR3 coding DNA: TGTGCCAGCAGCATGACTAGCGGGAGCACAGATACGCAGTATTTT. Its protein is CASSMTSGSTDTQYF.

This clonotype was observed at least ten times. This rearrangement joins TRBV5-1 to TRBJ2-2; D gene uncertain. Trimming took 0 bases from V and 0 from J, leaving 9 bases between them. The CDR3 covers 16 residues. Germline CDR1 and CDR2: SGHRS and YFSETQ. The CDR3 sequence is CASSLGPTANTGELFF. DNA of the CDR3: TGCGCCAGCAGCTTGGGGCCAACCGCGAACACCGGGGAGCTGTTTTTT.

This chain links TRBV19 with TRBJ1-2, with 8 nucleotides matching TRBD1. V dropped 5 bases and J dropped 4; count of bases not matched to a gene: 3. The V gene's germline CDR1 is LNHDA and CDR2 SQIVND (reference sequence). The CDR3 sequence is 13 residues long. CDR3 bases: TGTGCCAGTAGTCACGACAGGGGCTATGGCTACACCTTC. Amino acids: CASSHDRGYGYTF.

There are a few counts of this clonotype. V is TRBV11-2 and J is TRBJ2-1; D is undetermined. The CDR3 contains 15 residues. Germline CDR1 and CDR2: SGHAT and FQNNGV. Trimming took 0 bases from V and 12 from J, leaving 18 bases between them. CDR3: CASSLDPFEYRGQFF. DNA for the CDR3: TGTGCCAGCAGCTTAGATCCTTTCGAGTATCGCGGGCAGTTCTTC.

This clonotype was recorded a few times. The chain uses TRBV29-1 and TRBJ2-1; no firm D call. Looked up from germline, CDR1 is SQVTM and CDR2 is ANQGSEA. Trimming removed 8 bases at V and 0 bases at J, with 14 bases between. This CDR3 spans 14 amino acids. The CDR3 DNA is TGCAGCTTTAGGCCGGGCGGCTCCTACAATGAGCAGTTCTTC. Amino acid sequence: CSFRPGGSYNEQFF.

V usage is TRBV15 and J usage is TRBJ2-7; weak D call: TRBD2 (5 bases). From germline, CDR1 is LNHNV and CDR2 YYDKDF (reference sequence). The CDR3 spans 16 residues. V dropped 1 base and J dropped 2 bases, with 15 bases sitting between them. Here the CDR3 DNA reads TGTGCCACCAGCAGAGGGGTTAGTGGAGGACCCTACGAGCAGTACTTC. Its translation is CATSRGVSGGPYEQYF.

This clonotype occurred a few times. This rearrangement joins TRBV20-1 to TRBJ2-3; D not certain. This CDR3 has 12 amino acids. CDR1 is DFQATT, CDR2 SNEGSKA, per germline (reference sequence). The ends were cut back, 7 bases at V and 2 bases at J, with 10 bases in the middle. The CDR3 reads CSGEAYTDTQYF. CDR3 DNA: TGCAGTGGAGAGGCCTACACAGATACGCAGTATTTT.

This clonotype occurred a few times. CDR3: CASSPYRSNQPQHF. Written as DNA, the CDR3 is TGTGCCAGTAGTCCCTATCGTAGCAATCAGCCCCAGCATTTT. This chain connects TRBV19 to TRBJ1-5; unclear D gene. The CDR3 has 14 amino acids. V was trimmed by 5 bases and J by 0 bases, leaving 8 bases between them. Per germline, CDR1 LNHDA and CDR2 SQIVND (reference sequence).

This clonotype was counted ten times or more. V is TRBV7-2 and J is TRBJ2-7, with TRBD2 matching over 11 bases. The CDR3 has 15 amino acids. V gave up 4 bases and J gave up 1 base; unmatched junction bases: 3. The V gene's germline CDR1 is SGHTA and CDR2 FQGNSA. CDR3 sequence reads: CASSSGLAESYEQYF. The CDR3 coding sequence is TGTGCCAGCAGCTCGGGACTAGCGGAGTCCTACGAGCAGTACTTC. The full variable domain, rest sourced from reference TRBV7-2 and TRBJ2-7, is GAGVSQSPSNKVTEKGKDVELRCDPISGHTALYWYRQSLGQGLEFLIYFQGNSAPDKSGLPSDRFSAERTGGSVSTLTIQRTQQEDSAVYLCASSSGLAESYEQYFGPGTRLTVT.

The V call is TRBV30, the J call TRBJ2-5; D is uncertain. Looked up from germline, CDR1 is GTSNPN and CDR2 is SVGIG (reference sequence). This CDR3 contains 12 residues. V was pared by 0 bases and J by 6 bases, with 8 bases between. The chain's CDR3 is CAWSVWLQTQYF. CDR3 bases: TGTGCCTGGAGTGTATGGCTACAGACCCAGTACTTC.

V usage is TRBV10-2 and J usage is TRBJ2-7; no clear D gene. The V gene's germline CDR1 is WSHSY and CDR2 SAAADI. With 3 bases removed from V and 2 bases from J, the gap between germline ends came to 11 bases. The CDR3 totals 14 residues. CDR3 amino acids: CASSDIVTTYEQYF. The DNA of the CDR3 is TGCGCCAGCAGTGATATAGTTACCACCTACGAGCAGTACTTC.

Only a few counts were recorded for this clonotype. The chain uses TRBV28 and TRBJ2-6; D uncertain. The CDR3 spans 15 residues. V was cut by 3 bases and J by 4 bases, with 10 bases left in between. The V gene's germline CDR1 is MDHEN and CDR2 SYDVKM. The DNA of the CDR3 is TGTGCCAGCAGTTTCACAACATCGGGGGCCAACGTCCTGACTTTC. Encoded protein: CASSFTTSGANVLTF.

This clonotype was picked up a small number of times. The chain couples TRBV7-9 to TRBJ1-1; D gene uncertain. Trimming removed 5 bases at V and 3 bases at J, with 16 bases between. Per the germline V gene, CDR1 is SEHNR and CDR2 is FQNEAQ (reference sequence). The CDR3 sequence is 15 residues long. For the CDR3, the DNA is TGTGCCAGCAGCCGCGTGGGTGTCGGGGACACTGAAGCTTTCTTT. Its protein product is CASSRVGVGDTEAFF.

This clonotype was recorded at least ten times. The chain employs TRBV4-1 and TRBJ2-2; 11 bases fit TRBD1. V shed 2 bases and J 7 bases; nucleotides not matched to a gene: 6. The V gene's germline CDR1 is MGHRA and CDR2 YSYEKL. The CDR3 contains 16 residues. The CDR3 DNA reads as TGCGCCAGCAGCCAACCCGGACAGGGGGCGGTCGGGGAGCTGTTTTTT. It translates to CASSQPGQGAVGELFF.

A few counts support this clonotype. The chain carries TRBV5-1 and TRBJ2-2; maybe TRBD1 (5 bases). The germline gives CDR1 SGHRS, CDR2 YFSETQ. CDR3 length equals 14 residues. V was pared by 5 bases and J by 4 bases, with 12 bases between. The CDR3 loop reads CASRDYGATGELFF. The CDR3 DNA is TGCGCCAGCAGGGATTATGGGGCCACCGGGGAGCTGTTTTTT.

This chain uses TRBV18 with TRBJ1-4; possibly TRBD1 for D (5 bases). Per the germline V gene, CDR1 is KGHSH and CDR2 is LQKENI. V lost 6 bases and J 7 bases, leaving 12 bases between the germline ends. CDR3 size: 13 residues. CDR3 in amino acids: CASSWDPGEKLFF. In DNA, the CDR3 is TGTGCCAGCTCCTGGGACCCGGGTGAAAAACTGTTTTTT.

This clonotype was seen a handful of times. The J gene is TRBJ2-2, the V gene TRBV9, with 7 bases matching TRBD1. CDR3 size: 15 residues. Germline trimming cut 3 bases from V and 4 bases from J; bases unmatched to any gene: 6. The germline V gene encodes CDR1 SGDLS and CDR2 YYNGEE. The DNA for the CDR3 is TGTGCCAGCAGCGCAAACAGGGGAGCCACCGGGGAGCTGTTTTTT. Translation: CASSANRGATGELFF.

This chain connects TRBV30 to TRBJ1-5; D is undetermined. Germline assignment: CDR1 GTSNPN and CDR2 SVGIG (reference sequence). CDR3 length: 13 residues. Trimming removed 1 base from V and 2 bases from J, with 6 bases in between. CDR3 loop: CAWSGTRNQPQHF. CDR3 in DNA: TGTGCCTGGAGTGGAACTCGCAATCAGCCCCAGCATTTT.

This clonotype came up a few times. This chain links TRBV9 with TRBJ2-6; D is possibly TRBD2 (5 bases). The germline gives CDR1 SGDLS, CDR2 YYNGEE. The length of the CDR3 is 15 residues. The V end lost 0 bases, the J end lost 3 bases, and 7 bases lay between the germline ends. The CDR3 spells CASSVARGGANVLTF. The CDR3, as DNA: TGTGCCAGCAGCGTAGCTCGGGGTGGGGCCAACGTCCTGACTTTC. Full variable domain (remainder filled in from reference TRBV9 and TRBJ2-6): DSGVTQTPKHLITATGQRVTLRCSPRSGDLSVYWYQQSLDQGLQFLIQYYNGEERAKGNILERFSAQQFPDLHSELNLSSLELGDSALYFCASSVARGGANVLTFGAGSRLTVL.

This clonotype was seen a few times. The chain links TRBV11-1 to TRBJ2-6; D assignment may be TRBD1 or TRBD2 (5 bases each). The V gene lost 4 bases and the J gene lost 0 bases, with 22 bases spanning the gap. The CDR3 is made up of 20 amino acids. Per the germline V gene, CDR1 is SGHAT and CDR2 is FQDESV (reference sequence). CDR3 region: CASSSISGTPSPSGANVLTF. As DNA, the CDR3 is TGTGCCAGCAGCTCAATATCCGGGACGCCGAGCCCCTCTGGGGCCAACGTCCTGACTTTC.

The sample holds many counts of this clonotype. The chain uses TRBV7-9 and TRBJ2-1; tentative D call: TRBD1 (6 bases). CDR3 length equals 16 residues. The germline V gene has CDR1 SEHNR and CDR2 FQNEAQ (reference sequence). V gave up 5 bases and J gave up 0 bases, with 14 bases separating them. In DNA form, the CDR3 reads TGTGCCAGCAGCAACAAGGGACAAGCCTCCTACAATGAGCAGTTCTTC. It encodes CASSNKGQASYNEQFF.

The genes are TRBV24-1 and TRBJ2-1, with 10 bases identical to TRBD2. Germline CDR1 and CDR2: KGHDR and SFDVKD. This CDR3 spans 15 amino acids. The V gene end was trimmed by 2 bases and the J gene end by 8 bases; junction bases not matched to a gene: 5. The CDR3: CATSDYLAGVDEQFF. CDR3 sequence (DNA): TGTGCCACCAGTGATTACCTAGCGGGAGTGGATGAGCAGTTCTTC.

V usage is TRBV11-2 and J usage is TRBJ1-1; no definite D call. Germline assignment: CDR1 SGHAT and CDR2 FQNNGV. The length of the CDR3 is 13 residues. Trimming removed 7 bases from V and 3 bases from J, with 12 bases in between. The CDR3 DNA is TGTGCCAGCACCTCCCGGGTCGACACTGAAGCTTTCTTT. The encoded protein is CASTSRVDTEAFF.

This clonotype turned up a few times. One end of the junction is discordant with germline, which a read error may explain. This chain joins TRBV7-7 and TRBJ2-5; TRBD2 matches 8 bases. Germline V gene data show CDR1 as SSHAT and CDR2 as FNYEAQ (reference sequence). This CDR3 is 14 amino acids long. DNA of the CDR3: TGTGCTAGCAGCCCCGGACTAGCTAAAGAGACCCAGTACTTC. Its translation is CASSPGLAKETQYF.